The T cell receptor (beta chain) under discussion was sequenced for a study of PD-1 blockade in classical Hodgkin lymphoma. Study-wide background: Every 2 weeks, patients had 3 mg/kg nivolumab intravenously. Overall study findings and caveats: CD4+ TCR diversity rose significantly by C4D1, and CD8+ TCR diversity did not.

Clones were read by immunoSEQ multiplex PCR, and TCRdb kept only the in-frame ones, dropping some. The repertoire includes about 90,000 clones, 85% to 90% of them detected once, and approximately 12% sits in the top ten. Every one of the patients relapsed after autologous stem cell transplantation (brentuximab vedotin exposure was variable). Details on this clone: Its antigen is not identified.

Here the sequenced sample was peripheral blood mononuclear cells (PBMCs), taken before the second cycle of nivolumab. The clonotype was recovered from a human donor with classical Hodgkin lymphoma.

The CDR3 DNA reads as TGTGCCAGCAGCGACCCCGGGACTAGCTCCTACGAGCAGTACTTC. Protein sequence: CASSDPGTSSYEQYF. The chain carries TRBV7-9 and TRBJ2-7, with 8 bases matching TRBD2. The CDR3 is 15 residues long. Germline V lookup: CDR1 SEHNR, CDR2 FQNEAQ (reference sequence). Trimming at V came to 5 bases and at J to 0 bases, leaving 6 bases not matched to a gene.